Each of the 16 T cell receptor beta chains below was sequenced from the same sample in a study of Graves' ophthalmopathy and Graves' hyperthyroidism (dated by TCRdb to between 2017 and 2018). Instrument on record: Illumina HiSeq 2000. TCR beta CDR3 regions were amplified from RNA transcripts for repertoire sequencing. The first round of RT-PCR was done with HTBI primers and the Qiagen OneStep RT-PCR kit, and was followed by a second round of multiplex PCR, then size selection and purification. Through fastp at Q25 and MiXCR, TCRdb rebuilt clones from the public reads, retaining in-frame beta chains. A single entry per CDR3 protein holds the most common genes and DNA from its merged rows. Counted in this sample were 600,000 to 700,000 distinct CDR3 sequences; about two fifths of them appeared once. The top ten clones comprise around 3.3% of the sample. What was sequenced was peripheral blood. The source is an adult man with Graves' ophthalmopathy.

The rearrangement uses TRBV25-1 and TRBJ1-1; TRBD1 agrees at 7 bases. The CDR3 is 13 residues long. CDR1 is MGHDK, CDR2 SYGVNS, per germline. CDR3 protein: CASGLVGRGQAFF. The CDR3 DNA is TGTGCTAGTGGTTTGGTCGGGAGGGGGCAAGCTTTCTTT.

Points on this clonotype: Being one base from a much bigger clone, this may be a read error. The V call is TRBV14, the J call TRBJ1-6; the match to TRBD1 covers 9 bases. From germline, CDR1 is SGHDN and CDR2 FVKESK. The ends lost 4 bases at V and 6 bases at J; junction bases unmatched: 10. This CDR3 has 17 amino acids. DNA for the CDR3: TGTGCCAGCAGCCGTTCATACCCGGGACAGGGTAATTCACCCCTCCACTTT. Translating it yields CASSRSYPGQGNSPLHF.

This clonotype appeared many times. The CDR3, as DNA: TGCGCCAGCAGCCCCGTGGGGGTGAACACTGAAGCTTTCTTT. It codes for CASSPVGVNTEAFF. V usage is TRBV5-1 and J usage is TRBJ1-1, with D tentatively TRBD1 (5 bases). The V end lost 4 bases, the J end lost 0 bases, and 10 bases lay between the germline ends. Germline V gene data show CDR1 as SGHRS and CDR2 as YFSETQ. The CDR3 is made up of 14 amino acids.

This clonotype was seen repeatedly, ten times or more. V gene TRBV12-3 or TRBV12-4 combines with J gene TRBJ1-6; TRBD1 matches 9 bases. CDR3 length equals 17 residues. V lost 6 bases, J lost 6 bases, and 12 bases stayed unmatched. CDR3 loop: CASSTGTGNVGNSPLHF. CDR3 nucleotides: TGTGCCAGCAGCACCGGGACAGGGAACGTTGGTAATTCACCCCTCCACTTT.

Regarding this clonotype: Since the CDR3 does not end with the conserved phenylalanine or tryptophan, this likely comes from a read error. The DNA is left out, because the CDR3 cannot be placed on it with certainty; the CDR3 is given as TCRdb lists it. The chain carries TRBV19 and TRBJ2-7. The germline CDR1 and CDR2 sequences are LNHDA and SQIVND (reference sequence). The CDR3 contains 8 residues when both ends are counted. The CDR3 sequence: CASSIAYS.

The chain employs TRBV29-1 and TRBJ2-2, with unresolved D. The CDR3 totals 13 residues. V shed 8 bases and J shed 1 base, with 11 bases lying between them. The germline V gene encodes CDR1 SQVTM and CDR2 ANQGSEA. The CDR3 nucleotides read TGCAGCCAAGAGGACGGGAACACCGGGGAGCTGTTTTTT. This gives the protein CSQEDGNTGELFF.

This clonotype was detected once. The gene calls are TRBV15 and TRBJ1-5; maybe TRBD1 (5 bases). CDR1 and CDR2 (germline): LNHNV, YYDKDF (reference sequence). The CDR3 length is 17 residues. With 0 bases removed from V and 7 bases from J, the gap between germline ends came to 19 bases. CDR3 protein: CATSRDLGREGEQPQHF. As DNA, the CDR3 is TGTGCCACCAGCAGAGATCTTGGCAGGGAAGGGGAACAGCCCCAGCATTTT.

The chain couples TRBV25-1 to TRBJ1-3; D is uncertain. CDR1 and CDR2 (germline): MGHDK, SYGVNS. With 3 bases removed from V and 0 bases from J, the gap between germline ends came to 6 bases. The CDR3 has 14 amino acids. The CDR3 is CASSDPGSGNTIYF. The CDR3 DNA sequence: TGTGCCAGCAGTGATCCGGGCTCTGGAAACACCATATATTTT.

The table lists this clonotype with many counts. The V call is TRBV5-6, the J call TRBJ1-5; D is unclear. Trimming took off 4 bases at V and 2 bases at J, with 10 bases between the two ends. CDR3 length: 14 amino acids. Germline CDR1 and CDR2: SGHDT and YYEEEE. This CDR3 reads CASSLRTGNQPQHF. In nucleotides, the CDR3 is TGTGCCAGCAGCCTGAGGACGGGCAATCAGCCCCAGCATTTT.

The V and J genes are TRBV29-1 and TRBJ2-5; D possibly corresponds to TRBD2 (6 bases). CDR1 is SQVTM, CDR2 ANQGSEA, per germline. This CDR3 region has 12 residues. CDR3 amino acids: CRTTRGSETQYF. DNA for the CDR3: TGCAGGACAACTCGGGGGTCAGAGACCCAGTACTTC.

The chain combines TRBV7-6 with TRBJ2-7, with 11 bases matching TRBD1. V lost 3 bases, J lost 6 bases, and 4 bases stayed unmatched. This CDR3 has 14 amino acids. Germline CDR1 and CDR2: SGHVS and FNYEAQ. The CDR3 region has the DNA TGTGCCAGCAGCTTCGGGACAGGGGGGCTCGAGCAGTACTTC. Translating gives CASSFGTGGLEQYF.

With respect to this clonotype: In this CDR3 the conserved last residue, phenylalanine or tryptophan, is missing, so a read error is likely. The DNA is omitted, as the CDR3 cannot be located on it reliably, and the CDR3 follows TCRdb's listing. V and J are TRBV25-1 and TRBJ1-4. CDR1 is MGHDK and CDR2 is SYGVNS in the germline V gene. The CDR3 totals 14 residues, both ends included. The CDR3 reads CASSEIVGNEKLFL.

The table lists this clonotype with a few counts. The junction and the germline gene differ at one end; a read error may be behind it. V usage is TRBV6-4 and J usage is TRBJ1-6; perhaps TRBD1 as D (5 bases). There are 16 residues in the CDR3. Per germline, CDR1 MRHNA and CDR2 SNTAGT. The CDR3 spells CASSYSGPLPNSPLHF. In DNA form, the CDR3 reads TGTGCCAGCAGTTACTCGGGACCTCTCCCTAATTCACCCCTCCACTTT.

This clonotype was observed a few times. The chain is built from TRBV7-8 and TRBJ1-4; possibly TRBD1 for D (5 bases). Trimming stripped 1 base from V and 4 bases from J, with 7 bases between. This CDR3 has 14 amino acids. The germline V gene has CDR1 SGHVS and CDR2 FQNEAQ. CDR3 in amino acids: CASSLDRNNEKLFF. Written as DNA, the CDR3 is TGTGCCAGCAGCTTAGACAGGAATAATGAAAAACTGTTTTTT.

The chain couples TRBV19 to TRBJ2-5; 10 nucleotides line up with TRBD1. This CDR3 has 17 residues. The V segment lost 0 bases and the J segment 9 bases; nucleotides outside the gene matches: 13. CDR1 and CDR2 (germline): LNHDA, SQIVND (reference sequence). CDR3 in amino acids: CASSIDPGQGTNQPQYF. DNA of the CDR3: TGTGCCAGTAGTATAGACCCGGGACAGGGGACCAATCAGCCCCAGTACTTC.

Comments on this clonotype: At one of its ends the junction is not consistent with the germline gene, which may arise from a read error. V is TRBV6-5 and J is TRBJ2-7; TRBD2 matches 15 bases. The DNA end is more similar to TRBJ2-1, so the J call may be wrong. This CDR3 is 15 amino acids long. Per the germline V gene, CDR1 is MNHEY and CDR2 is SVGAGI. The CDR3: CAISAGTSGGSEQFF. CDR3 nucleotides: TGTGCCATCAGTGCCGGGACTAGCGGGGGGAGTGAGCAGTTCTTC.